These 2 T cell receptor beta chains were all obtained from the same sample, sequenced in a study of blood T cell repertoires in COVID-19. The assay was immunoSEQ multiplex PCR, and TCRdb's table has in-frame clones only and misses some. The repertoire holds some 150,000 clones, with around 82% as singletons. Sequencing was performed on peripheral blood. These receptors originate from a man in his fifties or sixties with active or convalescent COVID-19.

The chain combines TRBV2 with TRBJ2-2; no firm D call. Trimming took off 1 base at V and 7 bases at J, with 7 bases between the two ends. This CDR3 is 13 amino acids long. The V gene's germline CDR1 is SNHLY and CDR2 FYNNEI. The CDR3 loop reads CASSEESLGELFF. CDR3 sequence (DNA): TGTGCCAGCAGTGAAGAATCTCTCGGGGAGCTGTTTTTT.

The chain uses TRBV18 and TRBJ2-1; tentative D call: TRBD2 (7 bases). The CDR3 loop spans 16 amino acids. Germline V gene lookup returns CDR1 KGHSH and CDR2 LQKENI. V dropped 2 bases and J dropped 2 bases, with 13 bases sitting between them. The CDR3 loop reads CASSPGGAWTYNEQFF. In DNA form, the CDR3 reads TGTGCCAGCTCACCAGGGGGGGCTTGGACCTACAATGAGCAGTTCTTC.